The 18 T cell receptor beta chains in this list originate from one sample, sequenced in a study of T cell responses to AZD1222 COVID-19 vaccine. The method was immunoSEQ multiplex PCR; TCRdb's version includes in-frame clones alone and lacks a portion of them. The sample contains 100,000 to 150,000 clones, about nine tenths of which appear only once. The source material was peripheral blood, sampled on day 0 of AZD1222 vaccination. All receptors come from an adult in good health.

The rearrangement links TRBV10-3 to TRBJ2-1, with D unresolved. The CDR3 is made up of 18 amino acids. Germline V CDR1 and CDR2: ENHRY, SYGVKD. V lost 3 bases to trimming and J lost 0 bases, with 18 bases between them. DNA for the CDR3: TGTGCCATCAGTGACGTTATCGGGTCACAGAGCTCCTACAATGAGCAGTTCTTC. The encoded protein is CAISDVIGSQSSYNEQFF.

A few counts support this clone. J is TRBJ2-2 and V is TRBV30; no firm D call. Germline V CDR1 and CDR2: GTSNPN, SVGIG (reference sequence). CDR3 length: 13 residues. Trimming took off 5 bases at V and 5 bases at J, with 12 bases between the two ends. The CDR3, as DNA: TGTGCCTGGGGCTATTATCAAACCGGGGAGCTGTTTTTT. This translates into CAWGYYQTGELFF.

The CDR3 region has the DNA TGTGCCAGCTCACCCGAGAATCAGCCCCAGCATTTT. It translates to CASSPENQPQHF. The chain carries TRBV18 and TRBJ1-5; D not certain. The CDR3 contains 12 residues. The germline CDR1 and CDR2 sequences are KGHSH and LQKENI. The germline V and J ends were trimmed by 3 bases and 4 bases, with 4 bases remaining between them.

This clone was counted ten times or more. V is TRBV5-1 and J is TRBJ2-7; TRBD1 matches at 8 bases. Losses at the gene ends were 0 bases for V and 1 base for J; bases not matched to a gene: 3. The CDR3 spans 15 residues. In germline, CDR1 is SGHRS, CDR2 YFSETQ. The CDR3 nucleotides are TGCGCCAGCAGCTTGGGACAGGGGTTGTCCTACGAGCAGTACTTC. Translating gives CASSLGQGLSYEQYF.

This CDR3 reads CASSLVGSSSPLHF. DNA for the CDR3: TGTGCCAGCAGCTTAGTGGGCAGTTCCTCACCCCTCCACTTT. The chain couples TRBV7-9 to TRBJ1-6; D unresolved. Germline V gives CDR1 SEHNR, CDR2 FQNEAQ (reference sequence). V lost 1 base and J lost 10, with 11 bases in between. The CDR3 loop spans 14 amino acids.

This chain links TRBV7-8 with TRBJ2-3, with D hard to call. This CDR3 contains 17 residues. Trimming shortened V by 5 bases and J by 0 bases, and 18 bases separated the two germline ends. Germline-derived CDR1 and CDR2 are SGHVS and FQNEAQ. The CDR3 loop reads CASSPRHGDTSTDTQYF. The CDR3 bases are TGTGCCAGCAGCCCTAGGCATGGCGACACTAGCACAGATACGCAGTATTTT.

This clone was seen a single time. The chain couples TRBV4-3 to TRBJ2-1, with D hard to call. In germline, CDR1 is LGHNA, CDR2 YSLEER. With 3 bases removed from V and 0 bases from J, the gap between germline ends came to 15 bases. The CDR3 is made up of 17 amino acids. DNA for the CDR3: TGCGCCAGCAGCCATGAGACGGCCAAAAGCTCCTACAATGAGCAGTTCTTC. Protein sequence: CASSHETAKSSYNEQFF.

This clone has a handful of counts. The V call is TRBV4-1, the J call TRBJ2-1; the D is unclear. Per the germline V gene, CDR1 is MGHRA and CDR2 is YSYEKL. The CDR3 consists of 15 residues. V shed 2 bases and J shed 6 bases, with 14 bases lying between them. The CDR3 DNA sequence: TGCGCCAGCAGCCAACCCATTACGATACCCAATGAGCAGTTCTTC. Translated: CASSQPITIPNEQFF.

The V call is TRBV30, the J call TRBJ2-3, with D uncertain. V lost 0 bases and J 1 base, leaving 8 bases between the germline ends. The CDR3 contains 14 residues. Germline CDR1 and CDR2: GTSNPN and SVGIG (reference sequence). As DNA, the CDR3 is TGTGCCTGGAGTGTACAGTGGGGCACAGATACGCAGTATTTT. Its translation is CAWSVQWGTDTQYF.

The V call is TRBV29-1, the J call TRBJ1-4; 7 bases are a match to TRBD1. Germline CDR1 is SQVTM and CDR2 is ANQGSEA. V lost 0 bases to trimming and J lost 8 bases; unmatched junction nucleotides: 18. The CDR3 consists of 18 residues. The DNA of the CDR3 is TGCAGCGTTGAAGATCGGGGGACAGATAGCAGCTGGGAGGAAAAACTGTTTTTT. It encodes CSVEDRGTDSSWEEKLFF. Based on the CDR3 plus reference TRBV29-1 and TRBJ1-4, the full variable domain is SAVISQKPSRDICQRGTSLTIQCQVDSQVTMMFWYRQQPGQSLTLIATANQGSEATYESGFVIDKFPISRPNLTFSTLTVSNMSPEDSSIYLCSVEDRGTDSSWEEKLFFGSGTQLSVL.

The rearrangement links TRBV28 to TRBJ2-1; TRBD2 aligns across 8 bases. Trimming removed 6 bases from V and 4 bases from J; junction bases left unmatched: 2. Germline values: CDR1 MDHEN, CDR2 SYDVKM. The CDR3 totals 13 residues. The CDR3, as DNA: TGTGCCAGCAGCGGCGGGGGGTACAATGAGCAGTTCTTC. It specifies CASSGGGYNEQFF.

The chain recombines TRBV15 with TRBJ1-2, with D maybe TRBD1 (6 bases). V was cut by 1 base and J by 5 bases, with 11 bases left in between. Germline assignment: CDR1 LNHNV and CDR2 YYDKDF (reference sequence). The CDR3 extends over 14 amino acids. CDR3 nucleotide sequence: TGTGCCACCAGCAGAGCCAGGGGCTGGTATGGCTACACCTTC. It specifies CATSRARGWYGYTF.

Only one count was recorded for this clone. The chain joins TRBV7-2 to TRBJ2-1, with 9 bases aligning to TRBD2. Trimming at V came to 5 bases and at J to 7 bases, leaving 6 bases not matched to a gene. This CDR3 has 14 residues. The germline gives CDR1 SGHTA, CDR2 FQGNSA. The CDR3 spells CASSPGLASNEQFF. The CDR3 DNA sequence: TGTGCCAGCAGCCCGGGACTAGCTTCGAATGAGCAGTTCTTC.

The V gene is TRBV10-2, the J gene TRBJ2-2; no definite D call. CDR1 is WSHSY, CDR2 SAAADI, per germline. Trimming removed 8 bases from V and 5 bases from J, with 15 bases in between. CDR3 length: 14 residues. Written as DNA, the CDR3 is TGCGCCAGCTCCCGCCTGCAAAGGACCGGGGAGCTGTTTTTT. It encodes CASSRLQRTGELFF.

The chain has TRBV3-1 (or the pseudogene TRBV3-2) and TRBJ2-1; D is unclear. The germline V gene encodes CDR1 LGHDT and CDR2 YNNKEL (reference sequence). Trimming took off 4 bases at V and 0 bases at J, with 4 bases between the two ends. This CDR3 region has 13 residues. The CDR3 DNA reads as TGTGCCAGCAGCCGCTTCTCCTACAATGAGCAGTTCTTC. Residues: CASSRFSYNEQFF.

The DNA of the CDR3 is TGTGCCAGCAGCCAAGAAGCGGGGGGTCCTAGCACAGATACGCAGTATTTT. It specifies CASSQEAGGPSTDTQYF. The chain has TRBV3-1 (or the pseudogene TRBV3-2) and TRBJ2-3; the match to TRBD2 covers 9 bases. The length of the CDR3 is 17 residues. V trimming: 0 bases; J trimming: 0 bases; junction bases outside the gene matches: 4. Germline loops: CDR1 LGHDT, CDR2 YNNKEL (reference sequence).

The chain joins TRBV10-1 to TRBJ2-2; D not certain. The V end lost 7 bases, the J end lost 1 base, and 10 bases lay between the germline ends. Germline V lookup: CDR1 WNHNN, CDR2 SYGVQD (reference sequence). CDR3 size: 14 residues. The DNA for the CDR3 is TGCGCCAGCAAGCCGACACTGAACACCGGGGAGCTGTTTTTT. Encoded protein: CASKPTLNTGELFF.

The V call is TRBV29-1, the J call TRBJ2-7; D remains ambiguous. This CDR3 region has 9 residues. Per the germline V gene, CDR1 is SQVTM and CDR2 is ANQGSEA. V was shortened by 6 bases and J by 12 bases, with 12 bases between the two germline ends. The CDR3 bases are TGCAGCGTGTTTCGGGTATGGTACTTC. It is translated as CSVFRVWYF.